The T cell receptor beta chain described here comes from a study of shared clonotypes between healthy human individuals. Comment on this clone: Its specificity is not known.

Findings and limits, study-wide: Clonotypes shared by all four donors outscored non-shared clonotypes in generation probability.

Germline-derived CDR1 and CDR2 are MDHEN and SYDVKM. The V gene end was trimmed by 4 bases and the J gene end by 2 bases; junction bases not matched to a gene: 5. This CDR3 comprises 15 residues. The study ran the assay at deep level. Produced via immunoSEQ multiplex PCR; TCRdb's table is partial and in-frame only. The sample yields roughly 2.2 million clones, under 95% seen once. The receptor's source is a man aged 18-30 years in good health. Some clones in this sample may be carry-over from other donors' samples. This rearrangement joins TRBV28 to TRBJ2-7; 10 nucleotides agree with TRBD1. The sample taken for sequencing was naive CD4+ T cells from PBMCs. The subset: CD45RA+ positively selected. The CDR3 spells CASSSEDRGTYEQYF. The CDR3 nucleotides are TGTGCCAGCAGTTCCGAGGACAGGGGGACCTACGAGCAGTACTTC.